This T cell receptor beta chain is from a study of OX40 agonist ivuxolimab in advanced cancers. Broader study findings: Among T cells, CD8+ cells averaged more expanded clones than CD4+ cells. Certain nonresponding patients likewise had low normalized T-cell clonal expansion.

This table comes from immunoSEQ multiplex PCR, and its TCRdb copy is limited to in-frame clones, with some not included. The repertoire has some 100,000 clones, about 85% of them found once; the top ten carry 0.95% to 1.2%. For this clone: Its matching antigen is unknown.

The sequence derives from an adult with an advanced solid tumor such as melanoma, head and neck, liver or kidney cancer. The source was CD4+ or CD8+ T cells sorted from blood, collected in a trial of the OX40 agonist ivuxolimab.

The CDR3: CASSPPGTGANSNYGYTF. CDR3 sequence (DNA): TGTGCCAGCTCACCACCCGGGACAGGGGCAAACTCTAACTATGGCTACACCTTC. The rearrangement joins TRBV18 to TRBJ1-2; 10 bases align to TRBD1. Germline loops: CDR1 KGHSH, CDR2 LQKENI. J lost 0 bases, V lost 0 bases, and 7 bases had no gene match. The CDR3 loop spans 18 amino acids.